Listed below are T cell receptor beta chains from one sample, sequenced in a study of patients and donors after allogeneic stem cell transplantation. TCRdb used MiXCR to reprocess the RT-PCR reads, holding one entry per CDR3 protein. The sample contains about a million distinct CDR3 sequences, about a sixth of which appear only once. The sample comprised blood, either unsorted or a sorted T cell fraction (not recorded which). These receptors originate from a human donor who was either an allogeneic HSCT recipient or a stem cell or donor lymphocyte infusion donor (not recorded which). It is not recorded whose cells these are; they may come from a transplant donor. Each CDR3 is given with its conserved first and last residue. A D gene is named only where the DNA matches it firmly.

v_gene	d_gene	CDR3aa
TRBV5-1	NA	CASRDQVDPTSEQYF
TRBV5-1	TRBD2	CASAPGTKDYEQYF
TRBV4-2	NA	CASSQDDGRNTGELFF
TRBV5-1	NA	CASSLEGRNTDTQYF
TRBV6-6	TRBD1	CASRTDRDGEYF
TRBV27	NA	CASSFGSSGQPQHF
TRBV2	TRBD1	CASTPARDRVQETQYF
TRBV11-2	TRBD2	CASSLRLAGGHNEQFF
TRBV20-1	TRBD2	CSARAPSGSKNIQYF
TRBV25-1	NA	CASSESVVEWGREQFF